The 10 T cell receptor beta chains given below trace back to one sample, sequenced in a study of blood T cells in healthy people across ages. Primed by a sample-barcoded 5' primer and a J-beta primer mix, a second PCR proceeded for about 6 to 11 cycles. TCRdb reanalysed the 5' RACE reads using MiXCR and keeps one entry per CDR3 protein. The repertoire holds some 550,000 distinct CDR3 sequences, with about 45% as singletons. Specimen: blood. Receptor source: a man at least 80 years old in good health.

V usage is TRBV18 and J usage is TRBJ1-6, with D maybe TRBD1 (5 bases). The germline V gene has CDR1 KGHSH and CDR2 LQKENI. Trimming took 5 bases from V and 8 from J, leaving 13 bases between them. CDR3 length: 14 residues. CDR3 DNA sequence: TGTGCCAGCTCAGCAGGACGGGACCATTCACCCCTCCACTTT. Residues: CASSAGRDHSPLHF.

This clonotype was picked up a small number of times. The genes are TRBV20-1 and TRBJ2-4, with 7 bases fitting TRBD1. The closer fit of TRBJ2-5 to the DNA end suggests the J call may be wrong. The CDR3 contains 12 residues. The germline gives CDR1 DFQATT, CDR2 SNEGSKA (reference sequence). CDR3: CSAWKGAETQYF. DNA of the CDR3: TGCAGTGCTTGGAAGGGGGCAGAGACCCAGTACTTC.

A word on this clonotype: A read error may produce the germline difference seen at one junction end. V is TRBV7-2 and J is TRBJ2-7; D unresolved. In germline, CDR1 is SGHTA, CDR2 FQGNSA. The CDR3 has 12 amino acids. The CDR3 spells CVSSLYSYEQYF. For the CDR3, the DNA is TGTGTCAGCAGCTTGTACTCCTACGAGCAGTACTTC.

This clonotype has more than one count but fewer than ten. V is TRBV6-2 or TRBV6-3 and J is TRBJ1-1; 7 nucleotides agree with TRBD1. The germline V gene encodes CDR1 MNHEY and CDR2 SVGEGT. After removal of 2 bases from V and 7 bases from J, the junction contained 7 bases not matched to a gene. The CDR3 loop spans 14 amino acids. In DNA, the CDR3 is TGTGCCAGCAGTTACACCGGGACAGCCATTGAAGCTTTCTTT. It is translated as CASSYTGTAIEAFF.

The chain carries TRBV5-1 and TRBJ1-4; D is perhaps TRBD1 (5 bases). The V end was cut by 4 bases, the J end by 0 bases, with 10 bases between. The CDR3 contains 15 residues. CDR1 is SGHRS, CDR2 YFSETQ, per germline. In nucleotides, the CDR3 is TGCGCCAGCAGCCGCATGACAGCAACTAATGAAAAACTGTTTTTT. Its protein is CASSRMTATNEKLFF.

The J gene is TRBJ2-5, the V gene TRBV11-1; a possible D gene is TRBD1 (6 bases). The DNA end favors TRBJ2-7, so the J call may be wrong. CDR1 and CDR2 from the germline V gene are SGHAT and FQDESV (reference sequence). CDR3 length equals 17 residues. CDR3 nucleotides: TGTGCCAGCAGCTTGGGGCTTGGCAGGGACAAAGCCTACGAGCAGTACTTC. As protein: CASSLGLGRDKAYEQYF.

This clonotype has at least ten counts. CDR3 nucleotide sequence: TGCAGTGCTAGAGATCTGGCCTCGCCAGGGCGAGACACTGAAGCTTTCTTT. It is translated as CSARDLASPGRDTEAFF. The rearrangement links TRBV20-1 to TRBJ1-1; the D gene is possibly TRBD1 (5 bases). From germline, CDR1 is DFQATT and CDR2 SNEGSKA (reference sequence). Between the trimmed V and J ends, which lost 0 bases and 3 bases, there was a span of 20 bases. This CDR3 is 17 amino acids long.

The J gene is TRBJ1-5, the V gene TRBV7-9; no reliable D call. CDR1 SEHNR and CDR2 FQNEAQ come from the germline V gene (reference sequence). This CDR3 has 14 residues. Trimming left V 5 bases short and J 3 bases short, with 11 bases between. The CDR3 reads CASSGTYNNQPQHF. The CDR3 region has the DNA TGTGCCAGCAGCGGAACTTATAACAATCAGCCCCAGCATTTT.

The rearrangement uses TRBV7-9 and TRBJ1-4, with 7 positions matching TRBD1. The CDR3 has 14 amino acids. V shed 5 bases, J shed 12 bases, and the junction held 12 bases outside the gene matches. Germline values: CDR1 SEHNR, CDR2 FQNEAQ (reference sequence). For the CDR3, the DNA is TGTGCCAGCAGCCCCGAGACAGGGACGTCGGAACTGTTTTTT. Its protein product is CASSPETGTSELFF.

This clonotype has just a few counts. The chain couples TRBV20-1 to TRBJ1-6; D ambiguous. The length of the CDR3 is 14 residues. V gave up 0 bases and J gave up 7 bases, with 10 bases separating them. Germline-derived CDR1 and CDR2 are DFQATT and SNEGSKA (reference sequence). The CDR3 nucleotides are TGCAGTGCTAGAGATGGCCAGGACAATTCACCCCTCCACTTT. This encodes CSARDGQDNSPLHF.